The T cell receptor beta chain described here comes from a study of tumor-infiltrating lymphocytes in primary liver carcinoma. Co-extraction of RNA and DNA was performed on roughly 20-31 mg of unsorted bulk tissue. Patients' primary liver carcinoma was surgically resected. Every tumor contributed samples taken at five separate regions. The input was 450 to 500 ng total RNA; TCR beta cDNA was made from it with a constant-region primer. A slightly modified ARM-PCR protocol with three nested multiplex PCR rounds produced these TCR beta libraries. TRBV1-TRBV30 forward primers paired with a C-beta reverse primer were used in the first two PCR rounds, which ran roughly 9 cycles each. Using its own MiXCR run on the multiplex PCR reads, TCRdb lists one record per CDR3 protein. The data show approximately 190,000 distinct CDR3 sequences, with roughly 80% seen just once and less than 20% held by the top ten.

This clonotype has only a few counts. Its target is not known. Whole-study findings and limits: Tumor tissue displayed a significantly greater top-250-clone fraction than blood (p = 0.039). Only about 7-24% of top clones occurred in every one of the five tumor regions.

The V and J ends lost 7 bases and 3 bases, in that order; junction bases with no gene match: 7. Germline V lookup: CDR1 PRHDT, CDR2 FYEKMQ (reference sequence). The CDR3 totals 14 residues. The material sequenced was tumor tissue from primary liver carcinoma. The receptor's source is a man aged 35 to 55 with primary liver carcinoma and hepatitis B virus infection. This chain joins TRBV13 and TRBJ1-2; 8 bases fit TRBD1. In DNA, the CDR3 is TGTGCCAGCAACTCACAGGGGGTCTACTATGGCTACACCTTC. Translating it yields CASNSQGVYYGYTF.